This T cell receptor beta chain was observed in a study of shared clonotypes between healthy human individuals. Terminally differentiated effector memory CD45RA+ cells were excluded from the naive CD8 cells, which were CD45RO-negative and positively selected for CCR7. Turning to this clone: Its antigen is as yet unknown.

Germline V gene lookup returns CDR1 SGHTA and CDR2 FQGNSA. V shed 4 bases and J shed 4 bases, with 8 bases lying between them. CDR3 length equals 13 residues. Over several immunoSEQ plates, each subset's genomic DNA was distributed in even portions. Using immunoSEQ multiplex PCR, the repertoire was profiled, and TCRdb retains in-frame clones only, with some absent. Among roughly 850,000 clones, roughly 96% were seen once, and the ten largest hold approximately 0.2%. Findings and limits, study-wide: Naive subsets tended to show greater estimated richness than memory subsets. Rarefaction revealed incomplete sorted-subset sequencing despite large depth.

Sequenced sample: naive CD8+ T cells sorted from blood. The receptor was derived from a man younger than 40 in good health. The chain carries TRBV7-2 and TRBJ2-1, with unresolved D. CDR3 in amino acids: CASSSLQYNEQFF. For the CDR3, the DNA is TGTGCCAGCAGCTCCCTGCAGTACAATGAGCAGTTCTTC.